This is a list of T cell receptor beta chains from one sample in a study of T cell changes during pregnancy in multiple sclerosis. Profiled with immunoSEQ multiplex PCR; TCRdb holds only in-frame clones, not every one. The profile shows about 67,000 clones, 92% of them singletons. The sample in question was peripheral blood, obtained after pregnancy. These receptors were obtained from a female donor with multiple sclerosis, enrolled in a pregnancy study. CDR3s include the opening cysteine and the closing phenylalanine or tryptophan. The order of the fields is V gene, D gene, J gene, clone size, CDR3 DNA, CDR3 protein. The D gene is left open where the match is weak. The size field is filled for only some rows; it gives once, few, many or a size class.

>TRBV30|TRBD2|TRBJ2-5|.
TGTGCCTGGAGTACGGCTAGCGGACAAGAGACCCAGTACTTC
CAWSTASGQETQYF
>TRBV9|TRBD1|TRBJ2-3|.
TGTGCCAGCAGCCACTCTCCGGGACAGGGAAAAACAGATACGCAGTATTTT
CASSHSPGQGKTDTQYF
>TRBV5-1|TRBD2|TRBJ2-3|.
TGCGCCAGCCGGATGGGGGCTAGCGGGAGTTCAGATACGCAGTATTTT
CASRMGASGSSDTQYF
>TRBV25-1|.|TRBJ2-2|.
TGTGCCAGCAGTGCGTCTTACACCGGGGAGCTGTTTTTT
CASSASYTGELFF
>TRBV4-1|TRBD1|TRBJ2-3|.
TGCGCCAGCAGCGGTCTTTGGGACAGGGATTCAGATACGCAGTATTTT
CASSGLWDRDSDTQYF
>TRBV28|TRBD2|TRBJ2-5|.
TGTGCCAGTTTTAAGACGGGACTAGCGGGAGAAGAGACCCAGTACTTC
CASFKTGLAGEETQYF
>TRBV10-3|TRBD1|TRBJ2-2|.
TGTGCCAGCCGGACAGGGGACTACACCGGGGAGCTGTTTTTT
CASRTGDYTGELFF
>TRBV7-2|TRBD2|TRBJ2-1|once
TGTGCCAGCAGCTTAGCCCTAGCGGGGACCCCCCACAATGAGCAGTTCTTC
CASSLALAGTPHNEQFF
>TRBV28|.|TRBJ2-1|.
TGTGCCAGCAGTCAAACGCGGAGCTCCTACAATGAGCAGTTCTTC
CASSQTRSSYNEQFF
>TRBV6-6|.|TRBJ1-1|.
TGTGCCAGCAGTTCCACGGCAGGAGGGGACACTGAAGCTTTCTTT
CASSSTAGGDTEAFF
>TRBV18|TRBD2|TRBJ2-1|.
TGTGCCAGCTCCCCCTTGTCCTTAGCGGGAGGGGTAGACAATGAGCAGTTCTTC
CASSPLSLAGGVDNEQFF
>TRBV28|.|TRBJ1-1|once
TGTGCCAGCAGTCCAAGGACAACCGCAAACACTGAAGCTTTCTTT
CASSPRTTANTEAFF
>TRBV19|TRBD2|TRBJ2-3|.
TGTGCCAGTAGACTAGCGGCCACAGATACGCAGTATTTT
CASRLAATDTQYF
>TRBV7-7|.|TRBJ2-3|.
TGTGCCAGCAGCTTAGACTTCACAGATACGCAGTATTTT
CASSLDFTDTQYF
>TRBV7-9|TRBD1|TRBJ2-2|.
TGTGCCAGCAGCCCGCGGACAGGGGTGGACGGGGAGCTGTTTTTT
CASSPRTGVDGELFF
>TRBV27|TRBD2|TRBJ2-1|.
TGTGCCAGCCGTGTTACTAGCGGGAGTTGGAACAATGAGCAGTTCTTC
CASRVTSGSWNNEQFF
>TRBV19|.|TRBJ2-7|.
TGTGCCAGTAGTCAATCCCGGGGTTACGAGCAGTACTTC
CASSQSRGYEQYF
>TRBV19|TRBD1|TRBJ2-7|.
TGTGCCAGTAGTATGGTCCGGGACAGTTTGCCCGAGCAGTACTTC
CASSMVRDSLPEQYF
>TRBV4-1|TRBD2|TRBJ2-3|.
TGCGCCAGCAGCGCGCTAGCGGGAGGGTATAAAGATACGCAGTATTTT
CASSALAGGYKDTQYF
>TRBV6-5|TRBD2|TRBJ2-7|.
TGTGCCAGCAGTTACCGGACTAGCTTGAAGCAGTACTTC
CASSYRTSLKQYF
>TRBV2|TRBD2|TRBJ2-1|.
TGTGCCAGCAGTGAATCCATCTGGCGGGAGGGGAATGAGCAGTTCTTC
CASSESIWREGNEQFF
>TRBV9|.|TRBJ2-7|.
TGTGCCAGCAGCGTAGGGGACTCCAGGTCCGAGCAGTACTTC
CASSVGDSRSEQYF
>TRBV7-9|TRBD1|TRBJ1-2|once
TGTGCCAGCAGCTTAGAGTCACAGGGGGCGACCCCCTATGGCTACACCTTC
CASSLESQGATPYGYTF
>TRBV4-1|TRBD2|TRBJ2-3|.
TGCGCCAGCAGCCAAGACGGGGCTAGCGGGAGGAGAACAGATACGCAGTATTTT
CASSQDGASGRRTDTQYF
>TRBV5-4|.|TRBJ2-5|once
TGTGCCAGCAGCTTGTCCCGGTACTCGTACCAAGAGACCCAGTACTTC
CASSLSRYSYQETQYF
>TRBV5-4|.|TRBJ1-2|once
TGTGCCAGCAGCTTGGCTGGGACACCCGGGGCTGGCTACACCTTC
CASSLAGTPGAGYTF
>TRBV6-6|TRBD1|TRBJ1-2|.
TGTGCCAGCGGGGGAGGAAACAGGGGCAACTATGGCTACACCTTC
CASGGGNRGNYGYTF
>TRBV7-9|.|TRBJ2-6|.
TGTGCCAGCAGCTTAAGTGGGGGGAGCCAAGCTGGGGCCAACGTCCTGACTTTC
CASSLSGGSQAGANVLTF
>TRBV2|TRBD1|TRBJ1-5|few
TGTGCCAGCAGTGACCAGGGGGGCAATCAGCCCCAGCATTTT
CASSDQGGNQPQHF
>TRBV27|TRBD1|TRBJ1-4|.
TGTGCCAGCAGTCCGCGACAGGGCGGAGGTAATGAAAAACTGTTTTTT
CASSPRQGGGNEKLFF
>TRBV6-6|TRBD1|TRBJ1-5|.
TGTGCCAGCAGATCGACAGGGAGCAATCAGCCCCAGCATTTT
CASRSTGSNQPQHF
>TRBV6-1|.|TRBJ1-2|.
TGTGCCAGTCGGGGGGGGTTTGGCTACACCTTC
CASRGGFGYTF
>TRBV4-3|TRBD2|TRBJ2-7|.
TGCGCCAGCAGCCAAGATGCGGGAGGAAGGTACGAGCAGTACTTC
CASSQDAGGRYEQYF
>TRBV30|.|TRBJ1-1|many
TGTGTCAAGGACGGGGGTGGAGGCACTGAAGCTTTCTTT
CVKDGGGGTEAFF
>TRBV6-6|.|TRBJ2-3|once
TGTGCCAGCAGTTACTCGTTAGCGGCTACAGATACGCAGTATTTT
CASSYSLAATDTQYF